Listed here are 23 T cell receptor beta chains from one sample, sequenced in a study of blood T cell repertoires in COVID-19 (TCRdb year 2020). Libraries were built with the immunoSEQ multiplex PCR assay. In TCRdb, the immuneACCESS table is reduced to in-frame sequences with V and J assigned. These tables do not hold every clone; where another copy was compared, an unresolved V gene accounts for under half, and the others remain unexplained. For this sample there are about 200,000 clones; 75% to 85% appear just once. The ten most abundant clones make up 13% of the sample. Sample: peripheral blood. All receptors derive from a human donor in a cohort sampled during active COVID-19.

The chain recombines TRBV2 with TRBJ2-3; 8 nucleotides match TRBD1. CDR3 size: 14 residues. V lost 4 bases, J lost 3 bases, and 3 bases stayed unmatched. Germline CDR1 SNHLY, CDR2 FYNNEI. CDR3 bases: TGTGCCAGCAGTGGAACAGGGGGTACAGATACGCAGTATTTT. Translated, it gives CASSGTGGTDTQYF. Using reference TRBV2 and TRBJ2-3 for the parts outside the CDR3, the full variable domain is EPEVTQTPSHQVTQMGQEVILRCVPISNHLYFYWYRQILGQKVEFLVSFYNNEISEKSEIFDDQFSVERPDGSNFTLKIRSTKLEDSAMYFCASSGTGGTDTQYFGPGTRLTVL.

V is TRBV5-1 and J is TRBJ2-3; D is possibly TRBD2 (5 bases). This CDR3 is 16 amino acids long. Germline lookup yields CDR1 SGHRS and CDR2 YFSETQ. V dropped 0 bases and J dropped 0 bases, with 11 bases sitting between them. CDR3 sequence reads: CASSLGESPSTDTQYF. CDR3 nucleotides: TGCGCCAGCAGCTTGGGGGAGAGCCCTAGCACAGATACGCAGTATTTT.

This chain connects TRBV5-1 to TRBJ2-5; 12 nucleotides line up with TRBD1. V lost 4 bases, J lost 4 bases, and 11 bases stayed unmatched. This CDR3 spans 17 amino acids. The germline V gene encodes CDR1 SGHRS and CDR2 YFSETQ. CDR3 sequence: CASSEIPGTGGAETQYF. As DNA, the CDR3 is TGCGCCAGCAGCGAAATCCCCGGGACAGGGGGCGCAGAGACCCAGTACTTC.

CDR3 loop: CASSRTGRAEAFF. The CDR3 bases are TGTGCCAGCAGTAGGACAGGGCGAGCTGAAGCTTTCTTT. The rearrangement uses TRBV27 and TRBJ1-1; 8 positions agree with TRBD1. The trim removed 5 bases at V and 6 bases at J, leaving 5 bases unmatched. The CDR3 is 13 amino acids. CDR1 and CDR2 (germline): MNHEY, SMNVEV (reference sequence).

The chain is built from TRBV28 and TRBJ2-1, with 8 bases matching TRBD1. CDR1 is MDHEN, CDR2 SYDVKM, per germline. This CDR3 contains 14 residues. The V segment lost 6 bases and the J segment 6 bases; nucleotides outside the gene matches: 7. CDR3 sequence reads: CASSGTGRGNEQFF. The CDR3 DNA reads TGTGCCAGCAGCGGGACAGGACGGGGCAATGAGCAGTTCTTC.

This clone came up once. The V gene is TRBV19, the J gene TRBJ2-3; no clear D gene. The V gene lost 9 bases and the J gene lost 0 bases, with 10 bases spanning the gap. There are 13 residues in the CDR3. Germline assignment: CDR1 LNHDA and CDR2 SQIVND (reference sequence). The CDR3 region has the DNA TGTGCCAGCAATCAGGCTAGCACAGATACGCAGTATTTT. The encoded protein is CASNQASTDTQYF.

V and J are TRBV19 and TRBJ2-3, with 8 bases matching TRBD1. Germline loops: CDR1 LNHDA, CDR2 SQIVND (reference sequence). V was pared by 4 bases and J by 4 bases, with 7 bases of the junction left unmatched. The CDR3 has 15 residues. The CDR3 region is CASSSGQGVADTQYF. In nucleotides, the CDR3 is TGTGCCAGTAGTAGCGGACAGGGAGTCGCAGATACGCAGTATTTT.

The rearrangement joins TRBV5-1 to TRBJ2-7; 8 bases fit TRBD2. Per germline, CDR1 SGHRS and CDR2 YFSETQ. The CDR3 is 15 residues long. Trimming at V came to 0 bases and at J to 5 bases, leaving 7 bases not matched to a gene. CDR3 amino acids: CASSLDDGRGHEQYF. The CDR3 coding sequence is TGCGCCAGCAGCTTGGACGACGGGAGGGGCCACGAGCAGTACTTC.

J is TRBJ2-2 and V is TRBV28; D is unresolved. Germline V gene lookup returns CDR1 MDHEN and CDR2 SYDVKM. This CDR3 is built from 14 residues. V was pared by 7 bases and J by 1 base, with 10 bases between. The CDR3 bases are TGTGCCAGCAACCCAACATGGAACACCGGGGAGCTGTTTTTT. The encoded protein is CASNPTWNTGELFF.

The chain links TRBV7-2 to TRBJ2-1; 7 nucleotides match TRBD2. The CDR3 runs 15 residues. Losses at the gene ends were 3 bases for V and 9 bases for J; bases not matched to a gene: 11. Germline V CDR1 and CDR2: SGHTA, FQGNSA. DNA of the CDR3: TGTGCCAGCAGCTTGGGGCGGACTAGTCGGGTTGAGCAGTTCTTC. It yields the protein CASSLGRTSRVEQFF.

V and J are TRBV29-1 and TRBJ2-5; 10 bases map to TRBD1. CDR1 is SQVTM and CDR2 is ANQGSEA in the germline V gene. V shed 7 bases and J 5 bases; nucleotides not matched to a gene: 7. The CDR3 consists of 13 residues. In DNA form, the CDR3 reads TGCAGCGCCCGGGGGACAGGGGAGGAGACCCAGTACTTC. As protein: CSARGTGEETQYF. The complete variable domain, with remaining parts taken from reference TRBV29-1 and TRBJ2-5, reads SAVISQKPSRDICQRGTSLTIQCQVDSQVTMMFWYRQQPGQSLTLIATANQGSEATYESGFVIDKFPISRPNLTFSTLTVSNMSPEDSSIYLCSARGTGEETQYFGPGTRLLVL.

This chain uses TRBV4-1 with TRBJ2-5, with D unclear. V was pared by 3 bases and J by 4 bases, with 12 bases between. The germline V gene encodes CDR1 MGHRA and CDR2 YSYEKL. This CDR3 contains 14 residues. In DNA form, the CDR3 reads TGCGCCAGCAGCCAGTACGAGCGTAGAGAGACCCAGTACTTC. Residues: CASSQYERRETQYF.

The V call is TRBV19, the J call TRBJ2-6, with 8 bases that match TRBD1. J gave up 2 bases and V 6 bases, and 6 bases lay outside the gene matches. This CDR3 is 16 amino acids long. Germline loops: CDR1 LNHDA, CDR2 SQIVND (reference sequence). Written as DNA, the CDR3 is TGTGCCAGTAGAGATCTGGACAGGGCTGGGGCCAACGTCCTGACTTTC. Amino acids: CASRDLDRAGANVLTF.

This chain joins TRBV7-9 and TRBJ1-4; TRBD1 is a possible D gene (5 bases). CDR1 is SEHNR, CDR2 FQNEAQ, per germline (reference sequence). The CDR3 sequence is 14 residues long. V was cut by 6 bases and J by 7 bases, with 15 bases left in between. The CDR3 DNA follows: TGTGCCAGCAGTGGGGTAGGGGTTGGTGAAAAACTGTTTTTT. This translates into CASSGVGVGEKLFF.

This clone was seen only a few times. This rearrangement joins TRBV28 to TRBJ1-1; D remains ambiguous. Germline CDR1 reads MDHEN; CDR2 reads SYDVKM. With 9 bases removed from V and 1 base from J, the gap between germline ends came to 6 bases. This CDR3 region has 11 residues. The CDR3 nucleotides are TGTGCCAGTAAGAGGAACACTGAAGCTTTCTTT. Translation gives CASKRNTEAFF.

The rearrangement links TRBV10-2 to TRBJ1-1, with D unclear. This CDR3 region has 14 residues. V was cut by 0 bases and J by 0 bases, with 5 bases left in between. Germline CDR1 reads WSHSY; CDR2 reads SAAADI. The CDR3 reads CASSESSMNTEAFF. CDR3 in DNA: TGCGCCAGCAGTGAGTCGAGTATGAACACTGAAGCTTTCTTT.

This clone showed up just once. The rearrangement joins TRBV24-1 to TRBJ1-3; unclear D gene. Trimming stripped 6 bases from V and 0 bases from J, with 8 bases between. This CDR3 contains 14 residues. Germline V gene lookup returns CDR1 KGHDR and CDR2 SFDVKD. The CDR3 coding sequence is TGTGCCACCAGTAACAGCAACTCTGGAAACACCATATATTTT. Its translation: CATSNSNSGNTIYF.

In its sample, this clone was seen once. The J gene is TRBJ2-7, the V gene TRBV7-2; a weak D match, TRBD1 (5 bases). The CDR3 is 14 residues long. With 1 base removed from V and 4 bases from J, the gap between germline ends came to 11 bases. From germline, CDR1 is SGHTA and CDR2 FQGNSA. The CDR3 spells CASSLGWTIYEQYF. The CDR3 bases are TGTGCCAGCAGCTTAGGGTGGACAATATACGAGCAGTACTTC. The variable domain in full, completed from reference TRBV7-2 and TRBJ2-7, reads GAGVSQSPSNKVTEKGKDVELRCDPISGHTALYWYRQSLGQGLEFLIYFQGNSAPDKSGLPSDRFSAERTGGSVSTLTIQRTQQEDSAVYLCASSLGWTIYEQYFGPGTRLTVT.

CDR3 loop: CASSHQLATDTQYF. CDR3 bases: TGTGCCAGCAGCCATCAATTAGCGACAGATACGCAGTATTTT. The genes are TRBV14 and TRBJ2-3, with D maybe TRBD2 (5 bases). The CDR3 is 14 residues long. Germline values: CDR1 SGHDN, CDR2 FVKESK. The ends were cut back, 3 bases at V and 3 bases at J, with 10 bases in the middle.

This chain links TRBV12-2 with TRBJ1-6; TRBD1, the table's D call, was not compared with the DNA. TRBV12-2 is a listed pseudogene. The CDR3 covers 18 residues. CDR3 bases: TGTGCAAGTCGCTTACGAAGATCCAGTATCTTGTATAATTCACCCCTCCACTTT. It codes for CASRLRRSSILYNSPLHF.

This clone turned up a few times. The sample has other DNA sequences that encode this CDR3 too. The chain uses TRBV11-2 and TRBJ1-4; tentatively, D is TRBD1 (5 bases). The CDR3 sequence is 14 residues long. CDR1 SGHAT and CDR2 FQNNGV come from the germline V gene. Trimming cost V 5 bases and J 7 bases, with 14 bases left between them. The CDR3 DNA reads TGTGCCAGCAGCCCCGGGAGGGGTGGTGAAAAACTGTTTTTT. Encoded protein: CASSPGRGGEKLFF.

The chain links TRBV4-1 to TRBJ2-1; D is perhaps TRBD1 (6 bases). From germline, CDR1 is MGHRA and CDR2 YSYEKL. V lost 7 bases and J lost 0, with 16 bases in between. The length of the CDR3 is 16 residues. Here the CDR3 reads CASNPRQASSYNEQFF. The CDR3 nucleotides are TGCGCCAGCAACCCTCGACAGGCGAGCTCCTACAATGAGCAGTTCTTC.

CDR3 nucleotide sequence: TGTGCCAGCAGTCAGCGGACAGGGGGCAGAAACACCATATATTTT. Translating gives CASSQRTGGRNTIYF. The chain uses TRBV28 and TRBJ1-3; TRBD1 matches at 11 bases. CDR1 and CDR2 from the germline V gene are MDHEN and SYDVKM. The J segment lost 5 bases and the V segment lost 5 bases, leaving 5 bases of the junction unmatched. This CDR3 is 15 amino acids long.